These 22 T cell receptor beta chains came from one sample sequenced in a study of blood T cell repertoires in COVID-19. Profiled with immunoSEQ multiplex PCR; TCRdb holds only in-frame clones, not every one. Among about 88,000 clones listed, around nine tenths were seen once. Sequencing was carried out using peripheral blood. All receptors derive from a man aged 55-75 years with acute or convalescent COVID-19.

This chain's CDR3 is CASSPLGQANTEAFF. CDR3 DNA: TGCGCCAGCAGCCCCCTGGGACAGGCGAACACTGAAGCTTTCTTT. The chain joins TRBV4-3 to TRBJ1-1; 8 bases agree with TRBD1. CDR1 is LGHNA and CDR2 is YSLEER in the germline V gene. The CDR3 is 15 residues long. J gave up 1 base and V 4 bases, and 5 bases lay outside the gene matches.

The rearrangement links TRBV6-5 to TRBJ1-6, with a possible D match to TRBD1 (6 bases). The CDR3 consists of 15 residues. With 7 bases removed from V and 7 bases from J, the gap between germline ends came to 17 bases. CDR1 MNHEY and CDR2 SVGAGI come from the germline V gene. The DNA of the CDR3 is TGTGCCAGCACCAAGACAGGACCGAGAAATTCACCCCTCCACTTT. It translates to CASTKTGPRNSPLHF.

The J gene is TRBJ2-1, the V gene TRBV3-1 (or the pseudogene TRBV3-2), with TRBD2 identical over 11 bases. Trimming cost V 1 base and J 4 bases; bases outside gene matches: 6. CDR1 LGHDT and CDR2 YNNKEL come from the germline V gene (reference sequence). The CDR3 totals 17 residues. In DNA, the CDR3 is TGTGCCAGCAGCCAAGGGTACTGGACTAGCGGGTACAATGAGCAGTTCTTC. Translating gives CASSQGYWTSGYNEQFF.

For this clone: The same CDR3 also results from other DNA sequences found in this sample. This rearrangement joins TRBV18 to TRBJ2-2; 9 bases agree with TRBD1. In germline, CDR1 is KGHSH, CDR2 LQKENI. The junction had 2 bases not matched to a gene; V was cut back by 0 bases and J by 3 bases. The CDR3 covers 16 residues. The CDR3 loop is CASSPPTGGDTGELFF. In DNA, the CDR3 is TGTGCCAGCTCACCACCGACAGGGGGTGACACCGGGGAGCTGTTTTTT.

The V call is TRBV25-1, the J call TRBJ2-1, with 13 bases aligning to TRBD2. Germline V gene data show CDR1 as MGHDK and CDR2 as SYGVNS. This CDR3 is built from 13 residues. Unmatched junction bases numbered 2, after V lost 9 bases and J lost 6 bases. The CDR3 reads CASGLAGANEQFF. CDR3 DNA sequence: TGTGCCAGTGGACTAGCGGGAGCCAATGAGCAGTTCTTC.

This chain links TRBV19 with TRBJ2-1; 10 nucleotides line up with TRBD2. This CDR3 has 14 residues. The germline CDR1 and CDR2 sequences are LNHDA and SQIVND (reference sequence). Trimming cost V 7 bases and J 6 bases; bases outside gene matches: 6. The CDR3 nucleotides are TGTGCCAGTAAGGTGGGACTAGCGAGCAATGAGCAGTTCTTC. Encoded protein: CASKVGLASNEQFF. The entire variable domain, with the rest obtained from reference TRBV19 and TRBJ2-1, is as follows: DGGITQSPKYLFRKEGQNVTLSCEQNLNHDAMYWYRQDPGQGLRLIYYSQIVNDFQKGDIAEGYSVSREKKESFPLTVTSAQKNPTAFYLCASKVGLASNEQFFGPGTRLTVL.

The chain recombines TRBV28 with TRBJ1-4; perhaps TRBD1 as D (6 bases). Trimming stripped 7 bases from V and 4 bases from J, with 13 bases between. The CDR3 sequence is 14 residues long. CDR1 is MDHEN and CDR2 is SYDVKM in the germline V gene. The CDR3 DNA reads TGTGCCAGCAACGGCAGGGGCGGTAATGAAAAACTGTTTTTT. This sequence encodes CASNGRGGNEKLFF.

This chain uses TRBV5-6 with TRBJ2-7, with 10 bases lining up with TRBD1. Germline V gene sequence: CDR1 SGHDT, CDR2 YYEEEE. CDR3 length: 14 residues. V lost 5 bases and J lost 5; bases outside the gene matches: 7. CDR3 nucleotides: TGTGCCAGCAGGTCCGGGACAGGGGTGAACGAGCAGTACTTC. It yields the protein CASRSGTGVNEQYF.

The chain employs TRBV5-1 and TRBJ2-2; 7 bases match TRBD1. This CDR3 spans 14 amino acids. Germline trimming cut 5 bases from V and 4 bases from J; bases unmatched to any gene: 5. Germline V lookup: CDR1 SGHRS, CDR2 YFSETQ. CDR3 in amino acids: CASSRDRVTGELFF. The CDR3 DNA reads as TGCGCCAGCAGTCGCGACAGGGTCACCGGGGAGCTGTTTTTT.

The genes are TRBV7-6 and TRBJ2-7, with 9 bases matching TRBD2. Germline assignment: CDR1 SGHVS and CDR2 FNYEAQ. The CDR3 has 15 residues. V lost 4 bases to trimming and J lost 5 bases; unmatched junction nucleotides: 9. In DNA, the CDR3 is TGTGCCAGCAGCTGGTCCGACCGGACTAGCGACGAGCAGTACTTC. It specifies CASSWSDRTSDEQYF.

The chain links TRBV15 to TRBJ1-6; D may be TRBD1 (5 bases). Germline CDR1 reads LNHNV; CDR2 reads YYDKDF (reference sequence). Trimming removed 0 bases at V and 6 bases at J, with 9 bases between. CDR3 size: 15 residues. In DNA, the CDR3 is TGTGCCACCAGCAGAGATAGACAGATTAATTCACCCCTCCACTTT. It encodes CATSRDRQINSPLHF.

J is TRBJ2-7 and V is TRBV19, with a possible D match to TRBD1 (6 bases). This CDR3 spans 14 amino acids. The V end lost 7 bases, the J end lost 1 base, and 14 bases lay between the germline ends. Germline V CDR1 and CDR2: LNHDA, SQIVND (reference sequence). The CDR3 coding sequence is TGTGCCAGTAATGCAGGGGCCGATTCCTACGAGCAGTACTTC. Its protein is CASNAGADSYEQYF.

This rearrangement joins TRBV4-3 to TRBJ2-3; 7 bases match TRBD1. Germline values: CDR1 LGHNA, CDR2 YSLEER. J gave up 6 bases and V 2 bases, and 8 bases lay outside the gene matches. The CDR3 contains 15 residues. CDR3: CASSQTGATQDTQYF. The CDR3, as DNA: TGCGCCAGCAGCCAAACAGGGGCGACACAGGATACGCAGTATTTT.

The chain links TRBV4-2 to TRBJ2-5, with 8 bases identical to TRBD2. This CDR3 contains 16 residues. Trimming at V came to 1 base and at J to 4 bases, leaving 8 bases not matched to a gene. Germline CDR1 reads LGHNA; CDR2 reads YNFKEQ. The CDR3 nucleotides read TGTGCCAGCAGCCAAGCTCAAGCGGGGGAGGGAGAGACCCAGTACTTC. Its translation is CASSQAQAGEGETQYF.

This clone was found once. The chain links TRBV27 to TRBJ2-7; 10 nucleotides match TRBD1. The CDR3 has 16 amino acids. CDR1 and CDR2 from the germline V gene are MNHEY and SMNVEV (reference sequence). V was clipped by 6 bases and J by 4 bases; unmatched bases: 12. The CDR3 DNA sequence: TGTGCCAGCAGAAAGGGGACAGGGGTAAAGGGGTACGAGCAGTACTTC. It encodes CASRKGTGVKGYEQYF.

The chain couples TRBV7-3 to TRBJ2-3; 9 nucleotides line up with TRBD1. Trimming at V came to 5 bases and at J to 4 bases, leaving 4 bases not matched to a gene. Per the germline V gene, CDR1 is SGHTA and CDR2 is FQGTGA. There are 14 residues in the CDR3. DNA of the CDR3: TGTGCCAGCAGCCAGACAGGGGGGGCAGATACGCAGTATTTT. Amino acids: CASSQTGGADTQYF.

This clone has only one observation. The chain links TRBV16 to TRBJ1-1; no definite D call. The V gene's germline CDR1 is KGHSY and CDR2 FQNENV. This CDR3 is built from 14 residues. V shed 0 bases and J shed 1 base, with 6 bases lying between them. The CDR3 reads CASSQSRQNTEAFF. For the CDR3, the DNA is TGTGCCAGCAGCCAATCCAGACAGAACACTGAAGCTTTCTTT.

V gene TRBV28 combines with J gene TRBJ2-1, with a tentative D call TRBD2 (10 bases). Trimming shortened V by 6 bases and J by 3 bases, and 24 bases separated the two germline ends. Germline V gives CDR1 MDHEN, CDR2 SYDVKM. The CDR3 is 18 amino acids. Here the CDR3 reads CASRSGTGKREGYNEQFF. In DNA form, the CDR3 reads TGTGCCAGCAGATCCGGGACAGGGAAGCGGGAGGGCTACAATGAGCAGTTCTTC. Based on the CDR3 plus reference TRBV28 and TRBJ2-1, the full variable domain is DVKVTQSSRYLVKRTGEKVFLECVQDMDHENMFWYRQDPGLGLRLIYFSYDVKMKEKGDIPEGYSVSREKKERFSLILESASTNQTSMYLCASRSGTGKREGYNEQFFGPGTRLTVL.

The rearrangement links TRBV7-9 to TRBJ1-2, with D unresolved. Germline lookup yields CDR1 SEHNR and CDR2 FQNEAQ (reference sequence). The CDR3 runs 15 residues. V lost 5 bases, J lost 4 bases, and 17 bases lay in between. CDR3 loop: CASSPEVRSPYGYTF. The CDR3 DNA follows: TGTGCCAGCAGCCCGGAGGTGAGGAGTCCCTATGGCTACACCTTC.

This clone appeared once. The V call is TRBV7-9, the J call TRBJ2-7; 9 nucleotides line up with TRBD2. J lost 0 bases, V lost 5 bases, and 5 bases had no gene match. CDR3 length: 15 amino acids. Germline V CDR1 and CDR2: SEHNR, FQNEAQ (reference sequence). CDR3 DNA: TGTGCCAGCAGCCTAACAGCGGGAGGCTCCTACGAGCAGTACTTC. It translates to CASSLTAGGSYEQYF.

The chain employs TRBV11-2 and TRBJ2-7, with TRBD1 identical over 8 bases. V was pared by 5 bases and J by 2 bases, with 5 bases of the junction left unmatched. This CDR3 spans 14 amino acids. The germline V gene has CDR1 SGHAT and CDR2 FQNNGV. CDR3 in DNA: TGTGCCAGCAGCGACCGACAGGGGCCCTACGAGCAGTACTTC. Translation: CASSDRQGPYEQYF.

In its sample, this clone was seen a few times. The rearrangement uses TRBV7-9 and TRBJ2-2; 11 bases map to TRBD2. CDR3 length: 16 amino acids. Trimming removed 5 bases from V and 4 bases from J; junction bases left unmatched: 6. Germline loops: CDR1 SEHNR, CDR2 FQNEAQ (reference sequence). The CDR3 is CASSPGLAVITGELFF. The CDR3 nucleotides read TGTGCCAGCAGCCCGGGACTAGCGGTAATCACCGGGGAGCTGTTTTTT.